Presented here are 7 T cell receptor beta chains from one specimen sequenced in a study of T cells in localized non-small cell lung cancer (TCRdb year 2020). The method was the immunoSEQ multiplex PCR assay. TCRdb re-hosts the immuneACCESS table, in-frame sequences only. Its copies lack some clones; in the studies checked, an unresolved V gene accounts for under half of them, and the cause for the rest is not known. This sample has about 2,100 clones in its table, and about 23% of those were observed once. 7% to 9.5% of the sample is taken by the ten largest. This specimen consisted of lung tumor tissue, obtained before any cancer treatment. The receptors originated from an older female donor with stage II lung adenocarcinoma.

This clone has a handful of counts. This chain links TRBV19 with TRBJ1-1; 7 positions agree with TRBD1. Trimming cost V 6 bases and J 1 base; bases outside gene matches: 14. This CDR3 spans 17 amino acids. Germline CDR1 LNHDA, CDR2 SQIVND (reference sequence). Here the CDR3 DNA reads TGTGCCAGTAGGACCCCCACAAACAGGGGACAGAACACTGAAGCTTTCTTT. Its protein product is CASRTPTNRGQNTEAFF.

The chain recombines TRBV18 with TRBJ2-1; 8 nucleotides agree with TRBD1. Germline trimming cut 3 bases from V and 4 bases from J; bases unmatched to any gene: 5. The CDR3 spans 15 residues. Germline CDR1 is KGHSH and CDR2 is LQKENI. The CDR3 region is CASSPRDRPYNEQFF. CDR3 coding DNA: TGTGCCAGCTCACCGCGGGACAGGCCGTACAATGAGCAGTTCTTC. The variable domain in full, completed from reference TRBV18 and TRBJ2-1, reads NAGVMQNPRHLVRRRGQEARLRCSPMKGHSHVYWYRQLPEEGLKFMVYLQKENIIDESGMPKERFSAEFPKEGPSILRIQQVVRGDSAAYFCASSPRDRPYNEQFFGPGTRLTVL.

A few counts support this clone. V and J are TRBV5-1 and TRBJ2-1; D might be TRBD2 (6 bases). V shed 5 bases and J shed 6 bases, with 15 bases lying between them. CDR3 length: 14 amino acids. CDR1 is SGHRS and CDR2 is YFSETQ in the germline V gene. The CDR3 nucleotides read TGCGCCAGCAGACCTCCCACTAGCTCCAATGAGCAGTTCTTC. Residues: CASRPPTSSNEQFF.

This clone was observed a handful of times. The V gene is TRBV29-1, the J gene TRBJ1-1; D gene unclear. The V end was cut by 6 bases, the J end by 3 bases, with 11 bases between. The CDR3 consists of 12 residues. Germline CDR1 is SQVTM and CDR2 is ANQGSEA. CDR3 residues: CSVRATYTEAFF. The CDR3 DNA reads TGCAGCGTACGGGCCACATACACTGAAGCTTTCTTT.

The chain uses TRBV11-3 and TRBJ1-2; D is possibly TRBD1 (6 bases). Trimming stripped 4 bases from V and 3 bases from J, with 15 bases between. The CDR3 loop spans 15 amino acids. The germline CDR1 and CDR2 sequences are SGHNT and YENEEA. Here the CDR3 reads CASSYTDGGHYGYTF. For the CDR3, the DNA is TGTGCCAGCAGCTACACGGACGGGGGCCACTATGGCTACACCTTC.

The genes are TRBV11-3 and TRBJ1-5; 8 bases are a match to TRBD1. The CDR3 has 15 amino acids. Germline loops: CDR1 SGHNT, CDR2 YENEEA. J was trimmed by 2 bases and V by 1 base; bases with no gene match: 1. The CDR3 nucleotides are TGTGCCAGCAGCTTAGTGACAGGGGGCAATCAGCCCCAGCATTTT. Amino acid sequence: CASSLVTGGNQPQHF.

V and J are TRBV6-8 and TRBJ1-2; TRBD1 aligns across 7 bases. Losses at the gene ends were 6 bases for V and 4 bases for J; bases not matched to a gene: 5. Germline values: CDR1 MNHGY, CDR2 SAAAGT. This CDR3 comprises 13 residues. The CDR3 bases are TGTGCCAGCAGCCAGAGACAGGGCTATGGCTACACCTTC. As protein: CASSQRQGYGYTF.